These 21 T cell receptor beta chains came from one sample sequenced in a study of regulatory T cells in long-lasting Graves disease. As for time point: persistent/refractory GD, antithyroid drugs over 5 years with positive TRAb. PBMC RNA was the source of the TCR library. Libraries of TCR beta came from iRepertoire HTBI primers plus Arm-PCR of CDR3 regions. Via MiXCR, TCRdb re-called the multiplex PCR reads, giving one row per CDR3 protein. The sample yields roughly 300,000 distinct CDR3 sequences, 20% to 25% seen once. The input for sequencing was peripheral blood mononuclear cells (PBMCs), taken when the disease was refractory, from a patient treated with antithyroid drugs. The receptor set was obtained from a female donor with Graves disease.

With respect to this clonotype: Being one base from a much bigger clone, this may be a read error. The chain couples TRBV12-3 or TRBV12-4 to TRBJ2-7, with 7 bases matching TRBD1. This CDR3 comprises 15 residues. V lost 3 bases, J lost 6 bases, and 11 bases stayed unmatched. In DNA form, the CDR3 reads TGTGCCAGCAGTTTTGTCAGGGACAGCCCCTGCGAGCAGTACTTC. It encodes CASSFVRDSPCEQYF.

The chain uses TRBV27 and TRBJ2-7; D might be TRBD2 (5 bases). The CDR3 sequence is 14 residues long. Germline V gives CDR1 MNHEY, CDR2 SMNVEV (reference sequence). The germline V and J ends were trimmed by 5 bases and 0 bases, with 11 bases remaining between them. CDR3 sequence: CASSPGMGSYEQYF. CDR3 DNA: TGTGCCAGCAGTCCGGGGATGGGCTCCTACGAGCAGTACTTC.

There are many counts of this clonotype. The chain joins TRBV20-1 to TRBJ2-7, with 8 bases identical to TRBD1. Germline V gene lookup returns CDR1 DFQATT and CDR2 SNEGSKA (reference sequence). CDR3 length: 13 residues. V trimming: 6 bases; J trimming: 0 bases; junction bases outside the gene matches: 4. CDR3 sequence (DNA): TGCAGTGCCCCGGGACAGGTCTCCTACGAGCAGTACTTC. This translates into CSAPGQVSYEQYF.

The chain joins TRBV14 to TRBJ1-1; no definite D call. Looked up from germline, CDR1 is SGHDN and CDR2 is FVKESK. V was cut by 1 base and J by 5 bases, with 17 bases left in between. The CDR3 runs 16 residues. The CDR3 region is CASSQVFEQPKTEAFF. As DNA, the CDR3 is TGTGCCAGCAGCCAAGTTTTTGAGCAACCGAAAACTGAAGCTTTCTTT.

The chain links TRBV29-1 to TRBJ2-3, with 8 nucleotides matching TRBD1. The length of the CDR3 is 16 residues. The germline V gene encodes CDR1 SQVTM and CDR2 ANQGSEA. V shed 0 bases, J shed 3 bases, and the junction held 8 bases outside the gene matches. In DNA, the CDR3 is TGCAGCGTTGAAGATCCTGGACAGGGTTGGACAGATACGCAGTATTTT. Translating it yields CSVEDPGQGWTDTQYF.

Turning to this clonotype: One end of the junction is discordant with germline, which a read error may explain. The rearrangement links TRBV11-2 to TRBJ2-1; D perhaps matches TRBD1 (6 bases). Looked up from germline, CDR1 is SGHAT and CDR2 is FQNNGV. This CDR3 has 15 amino acids. This CDR3 is CASSSQGHPYNEQLF. The CDR3 DNA reads TGTGCCAGCAGCTCCCAGGGGCACCCTTACAATGAGCAGCTCTTC.

A note on this clonotype: An end of the junction does not agree with germline; a read error may underlie this. J is TRBJ2-1 and V is TRBV3-1, with D tentatively TRBD1 (5 bases). The CDR3 consists of 13 residues. Per germline, CDR1 LGHDT and CDR2 YNNKEL (reference sequence). The CDR3 bases are TGTGCCAGCGGCCAAGATTATGGGGCGGAGCAGTTCTTC. Amino acid sequence: CASGQDYGAEQFF.

This chain connects TRBV3-1 to TRBJ2-5, with D possibly being TRBD2 (7 bases). Trimming left V 9 bases short and J 5 bases short, with 16 bases between. The germline gives CDR1 LGHDT, CDR2 YNNKEL (reference sequence). The CDR3 is 13 amino acids. The chain's CDR3 is CASLGGLGETQYF. DNA for the CDR3: TGTGCCAGTCTCGGGGGGCTCGGGGAGACCCAGTACTTC.

There are a few counts of this clonotype. The genes are TRBV28 and TRBJ2-7; possibly TRBD2 for D (5 bases). Per germline, CDR1 MDHEN and CDR2 SYDVKM. This CDR3 is built from 13 residues. V was pared by 2 bases and J by 5 bases, with 10 bases between. Here the CDR3 DNA reads TGTGCCAGCAGTTTAGGGAGCCCGGACGAGCAGTACTTC. It encodes CASSLGSPDEQYF.

As for this clonotype: A much larger clone differs from this one at a single base, so this may be a read error. The chain couples TRBV6-2 or TRBV6-3 to TRBJ1-2; 9 nucleotides align to TRBD1. This CDR3 is 15 amino acids long. Germline-derived CDR1 and CDR2 are MNHEY and SVGEGT. The CDR3 loop is CASSEGQGPNCGYTF. The CDR3 DNA reads TGTGCCAGCAGTGAGGGACAGGGTCCTAACTGTGGCTACACCTTC.

This clonotype was recorded at least ten times. This chain links TRBV20-1 with TRBJ1-5, with 10 positions matching TRBD1. The J segment lost 6 bases and the V segment lost 5 bases, leaving 10 bases of the junction unmatched. The CDR3 runs 15 residues. Per the germline V gene, CDR1 is DFQATT and CDR2 is SNEGSKA (reference sequence). As DNA, the CDR3 is TGCAGTGCTTGGGGACAGGGGAGTAATAGTCAGCCCCAGCATTTT. As protein: CSAWGQGSNSQPQHF.

This clonotype appeared many times. The V call is TRBV28, the J call TRBJ1-5; D might be TRBD1 (5 bases). The CDR3 is 15 amino acids. Per the germline V gene, CDR1 is MDHEN and CDR2 is SYDVKM. V was trimmed by 3 bases and J by 7 bases, leaving 16 bases between them. The chain's CDR3 is CASSFGQGGFQPQHF. CDR3 DNA sequence: TGTGCCAGCAGTTTTGGCCAGGGTGGTTTCCAGCCCCAGCATTTT.

The V gene is TRBV7-2, the J gene TRBJ2-7; 9 bases are shared with TRBD1. CDR1 and CDR2 from the germline V gene are SGHTA and FQGNSA. V trimming: 5 bases; J trimming: 4 bases; junction bases outside the gene matches: 9. There are 15 residues in the CDR3. CDR3 amino acids: CASSKAQGTGYEQYF. The CDR3 DNA follows: TGTGCCAGCAGCAAGGCCCAGGGGACAGGGTACGAGCAGTACTTC.

On this clonotype: Because it lacks the conserved phenylalanine or tryptophan at the end, this CDR3 is likely a read error. V gene TRBV7-8 combines with J gene TRBJ2-7; 8 bases match TRBD2. The ends lost 5 bases at V and 4 bases at J; junction bases unmatched: 1. The CDR3 totals 12 residues. The germline CDR1 and CDR2 sequences are SGHVS and FQNEAQ. This CDR3 reads CASSPGGYEQYL. DNA for the CDR3: TGTGCCAGCAGCCCGGGGGGGTACGAGCAGTACCTC.

This clonotype was recorded many times. The V gene is TRBV28, the J gene TRBJ1-6; D is possibly TRBD1 (5 bases). V was shortened by 7 bases and J by 9 bases, with 22 bases between the two germline ends. This CDR3 is 16 amino acids long. CDR1 and CDR2 (germline): MDHEN, SYDVKM. The CDR3 sequence is CASTPPGRGGISPLHF. CDR3 bases: TGTGCCAGCACCCCCCCGGGGAGGGGAGGAATTTCACCCCTCCACTTT.

For this clonotype: This may stem from a read error, because a much larger clone lies one nucleotide away. The chain uses TRBV6-1 and TRBJ1-1; 8 bases fit TRBD1. V trimming: 6 bases; J trimming: 1 base; junction bases outside the gene matches: 13. This CDR3 is 17 amino acids long. Germline V gene data show CDR1 as MNHNS and CDR2 as SASEGT. The CDR3 loop reads CASSFPRDRNTNTEAFF. In DNA, the CDR3 is TGTGCCAGCAGCTTCCCCCGGGACAGGAACACGAACACTGAAGCTTTCTTT.

The chain carries TRBV28 and TRBJ1-5; 9 bases match TRBD1. The germline V gene encodes CDR1 MDHEN and CDR2 SYDVKM. The V and J ends lost 5 bases and 5 bases, in that order; junction bases with no gene match: 13. The CDR3 runs 17 residues. This CDR3 reads CASSRRTGVEVDQPQHF. As DNA, the CDR3 is TGTGCCAGCAGTCGACGGACAGGGGTTGAGGTCGATCAGCCCCAGCATTTT.

The chain combines TRBV27 with TRBJ2-2, with TRBD1 identical over 10 bases. In germline, CDR1 is MNHEY, CDR2 SMNVEV (reference sequence). J gave up 4 bases and V 8 bases, and 1 base lay outside the gene matches. This CDR3 is 13 amino acids long. This CDR3 reads CASRTGGTGELFF. In DNA, the CDR3 is TGTGCCAGCCGGACAGGGGGCACCGGGGAGCTGTTTTTT.

This clonotype was detected many times. In DNA, the CDR3 is TGTGCCAGCAGTTTGGCGAGCGGGAGGGTCGCCTACGAGCAGTACTTC. It translates to CASSLASGRVAYEQYF. The rearrangement uses TRBV27 and TRBJ2-7; 10 bases align to TRBD2. After removal of 3 bases from V and 2 bases from J, the junction contained 7 bases not matched to a gene. The CDR3 length is 16 residues. Germline-derived CDR1 and CDR2 are MNHEY and SMNVEV (reference sequence).

This clonotype has more than one count but fewer than ten. V gene TRBV20-1 combines with J gene TRBJ1-1, with 7 bases fitting TRBD1. Germline loops: CDR1 DFQATT, CDR2 SNEGSKA (reference sequence). The CDR3 runs to 18 residues. V gave up 3 bases and J gave up 4 bases; unmatched junction bases: 20. This CDR3 is CSASYPPGQSHGGTEAFF. In DNA, the CDR3 is TGCAGTGCTAGTTACCCTCCGGGACAGTCTCACGGCGGCACTGAAGCTTTCTTT.

This clonotype appeared many times. The gene calls are TRBV28 and TRBJ1-5, with D perhaps TRBD1 (5 bases). Looked up from germline, CDR1 is MDHEN and CDR2 is SYDVKM. This CDR3 is 14 amino acids long. Deletions cut 7 bases from V and 0 bases from J, with 10 bases between. This CDR3 is CASMGGYSNQPQHF. The CDR3 bases are TGTGCCAGCATGGGGGGTTATAGCAATCAGCCCCAGCATTTT.